Included here is one T cell receptor (beta chain) sequence, with context. Its antigen is undetermined. One end of the junction does not line up with germline, which may come from a read error. This sample is part of a study of glioma-infiltrating T cells. Notes on the study in general: Non-neoplastic patients had below-expected tissue-blood divergence, while all gliomas exceeded expectation.

TCR alpha and beta CDR3 regions were amplified from RNA using iRepertoire nested multiplex PCR. TCRdb re-called the multiplex PCR reads through MiXCR, storing one row per CDR3 protein. Of roughly 200,000 distinct CDR3 sequences listed, 32% are singletons. The germline gives CDR1 KGHSH, CDR2 LQKENI. The CDR3 has 11 amino acids. The chain employs TRBV18 and TRBJ2-7; D not certain. The sequenced sample consisted of glioma tissue, nonneoplastic brain tissue, or PBMCs (not recorded which). The source of this sequence is a human donor with low-grade glioma or glioblastoma, undergoing nonglioma brain surgery, or in good health (not recorded which). The CDR3: CAGSPSYDQYF. The CDR3 DNA reads as TGTGCCGGCTCACCCTCCTACGATCAGTACTTC.